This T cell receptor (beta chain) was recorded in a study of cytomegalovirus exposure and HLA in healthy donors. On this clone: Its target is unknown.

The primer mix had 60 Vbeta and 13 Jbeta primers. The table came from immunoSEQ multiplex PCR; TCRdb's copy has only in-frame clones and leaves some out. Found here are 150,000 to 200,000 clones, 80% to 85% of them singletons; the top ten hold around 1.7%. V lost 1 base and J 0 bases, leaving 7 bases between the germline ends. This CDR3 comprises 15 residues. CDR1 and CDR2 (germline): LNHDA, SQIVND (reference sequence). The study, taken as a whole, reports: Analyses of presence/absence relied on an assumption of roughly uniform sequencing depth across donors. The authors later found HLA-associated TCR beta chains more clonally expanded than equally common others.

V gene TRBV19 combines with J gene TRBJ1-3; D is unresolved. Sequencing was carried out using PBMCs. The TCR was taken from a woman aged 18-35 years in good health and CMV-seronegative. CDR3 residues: CASSIGGFSGNTIYF. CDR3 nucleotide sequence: TGTGCCAGTAGTATAGGAGGTTTCTCTGGAAACACCATATATTTT.